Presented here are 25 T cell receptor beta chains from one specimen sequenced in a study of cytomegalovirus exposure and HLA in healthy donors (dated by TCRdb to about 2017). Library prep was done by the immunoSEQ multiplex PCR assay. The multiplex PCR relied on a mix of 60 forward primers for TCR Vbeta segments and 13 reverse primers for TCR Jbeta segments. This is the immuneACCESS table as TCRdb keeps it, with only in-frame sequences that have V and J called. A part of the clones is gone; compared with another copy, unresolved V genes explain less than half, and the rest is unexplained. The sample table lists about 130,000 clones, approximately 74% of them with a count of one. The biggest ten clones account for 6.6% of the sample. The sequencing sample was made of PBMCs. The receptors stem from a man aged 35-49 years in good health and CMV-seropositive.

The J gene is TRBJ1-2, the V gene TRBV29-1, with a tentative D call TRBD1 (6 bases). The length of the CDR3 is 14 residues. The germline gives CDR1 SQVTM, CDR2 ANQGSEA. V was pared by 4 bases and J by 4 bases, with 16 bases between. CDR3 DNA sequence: TGCAGCGTTGTGAGGAACAGGGTGGGCTATGGCTACACCTTC. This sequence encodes CSVVRNRVGYGYTF.

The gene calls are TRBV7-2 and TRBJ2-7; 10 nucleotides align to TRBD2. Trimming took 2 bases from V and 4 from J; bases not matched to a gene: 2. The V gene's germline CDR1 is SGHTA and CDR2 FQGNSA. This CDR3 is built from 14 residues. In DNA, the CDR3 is TGTGCCAGCAGCTTACGACTAGCGGGTTACGAGCAGTACTTC. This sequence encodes CASSLRLAGYEQYF.

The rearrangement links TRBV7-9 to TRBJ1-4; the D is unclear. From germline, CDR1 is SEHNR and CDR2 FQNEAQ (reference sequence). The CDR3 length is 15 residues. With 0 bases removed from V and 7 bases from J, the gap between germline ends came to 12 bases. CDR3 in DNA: TGTGCCAGCAGCTTAGCGACCACCCGAGGTGAAAAACTGTTTTTT. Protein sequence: CASSLATTRGEKLFF.

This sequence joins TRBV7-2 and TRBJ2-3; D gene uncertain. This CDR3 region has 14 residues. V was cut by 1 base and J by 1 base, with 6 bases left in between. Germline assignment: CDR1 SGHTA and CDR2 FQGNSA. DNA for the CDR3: TGTGCCAGCAGCTTAGAACTTCGCACAGATACGCAGTATTTT. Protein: CASSLELRTDTQYF.

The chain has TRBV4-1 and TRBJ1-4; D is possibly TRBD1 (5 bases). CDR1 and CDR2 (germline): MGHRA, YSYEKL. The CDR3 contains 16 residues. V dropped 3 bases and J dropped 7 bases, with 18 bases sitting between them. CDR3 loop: CASSHPGGKRGEKLFF. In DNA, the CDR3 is TGCGCCAGCAGCCACCCCGGGGGGAAGAGGGGTGAAAAACTGTTTTTT.

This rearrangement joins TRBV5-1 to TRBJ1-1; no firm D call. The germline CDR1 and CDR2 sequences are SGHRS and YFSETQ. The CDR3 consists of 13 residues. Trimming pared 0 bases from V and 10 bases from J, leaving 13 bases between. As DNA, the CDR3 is TGCGCCAGCAGCTTGGGTCGAGGGATCGGAGCTTTCTTT. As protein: CASSLGRGIGAFF.

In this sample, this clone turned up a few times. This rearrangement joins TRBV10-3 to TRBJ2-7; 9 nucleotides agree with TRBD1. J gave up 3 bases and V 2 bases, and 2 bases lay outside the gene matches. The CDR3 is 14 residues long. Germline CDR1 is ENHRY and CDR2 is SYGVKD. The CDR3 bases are TGTGCCATCAGTGAGGGACAGGGGTTCTACGAGCAGTACTTC. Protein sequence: CAISEGQGFYEQYF.

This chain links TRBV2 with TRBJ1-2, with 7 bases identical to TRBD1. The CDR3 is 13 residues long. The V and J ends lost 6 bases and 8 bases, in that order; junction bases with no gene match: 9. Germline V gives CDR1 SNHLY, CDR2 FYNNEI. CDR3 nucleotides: TGTGCCAGCAGCGTAGGGACAGCCCTAGGCTACACCTTC. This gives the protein CASSVGTALGYTF.

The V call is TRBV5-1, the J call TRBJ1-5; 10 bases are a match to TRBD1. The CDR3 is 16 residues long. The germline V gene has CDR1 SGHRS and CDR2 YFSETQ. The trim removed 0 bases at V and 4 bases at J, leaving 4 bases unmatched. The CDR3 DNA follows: TGCGCCAGCAGCTTGGGGGACAGGGGTCAAAATCAGCCCCAGCATTTT. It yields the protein CASSLGDRGQNQPQHF.

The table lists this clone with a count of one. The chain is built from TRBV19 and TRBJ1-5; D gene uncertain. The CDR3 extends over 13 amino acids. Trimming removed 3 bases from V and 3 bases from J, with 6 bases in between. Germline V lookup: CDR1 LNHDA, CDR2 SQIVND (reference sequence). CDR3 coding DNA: TGTGCCAGTAGTATGAGGATCAATCAGCCCCAGCATTTT. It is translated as CASSMRINQPQHF.

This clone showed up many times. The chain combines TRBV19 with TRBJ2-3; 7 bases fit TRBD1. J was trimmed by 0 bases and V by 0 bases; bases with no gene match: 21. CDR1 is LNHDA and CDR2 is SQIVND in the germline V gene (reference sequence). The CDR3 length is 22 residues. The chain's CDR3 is CASSIDSIEHRGVTSSTDTQYF. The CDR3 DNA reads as TGTGCCAGTAGTATAGACTCCATTGAGCACAGGGGCGTTACTTCTAGCACAGATACGCAGTATTTT. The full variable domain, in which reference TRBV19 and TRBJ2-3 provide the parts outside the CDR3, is DGGITQSPKYLFRKEGQNVTLSCEQNLNHDAMYWYRQDPGQGLRLIYYSQIVNDFQKGDIAEGYSVSREKKESFPLTVTSAQKNPTAFYLCASSIDSIEHRGVTSSTDTQYFGPGTRLTVL.

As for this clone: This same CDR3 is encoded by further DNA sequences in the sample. Here the CDR3 reads CASSQEAGGPPYNEQFF. The DNA for the CDR3 is TGTGCCAGCAGCCAAGAAGCGGGGGGGCCCCCTTACAATGAGCAGTTCTTC. The chain joins TRBV4-2 to TRBJ2-1; TRBD2 matches 10 bases. V shed 0 bases, J shed 4 bases, and the junction held 6 bases outside the gene matches. Germline CDR1 is LGHNA and CDR2 is YNFKEQ. The CDR3 covers 17 residues.

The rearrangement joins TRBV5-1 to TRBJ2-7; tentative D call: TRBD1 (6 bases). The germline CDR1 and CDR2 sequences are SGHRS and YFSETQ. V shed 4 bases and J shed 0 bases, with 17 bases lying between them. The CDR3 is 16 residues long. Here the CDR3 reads CASSAEGVLLSYEQYF. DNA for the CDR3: TGCGCCAGCAGCGCCGAGGGGGTCCTCCTCTCCTACGAGCAGTACTTC.

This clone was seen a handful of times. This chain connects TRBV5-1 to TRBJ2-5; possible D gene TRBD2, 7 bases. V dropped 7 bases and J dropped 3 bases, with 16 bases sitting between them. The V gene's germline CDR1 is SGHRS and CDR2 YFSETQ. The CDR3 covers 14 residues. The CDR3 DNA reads TGCGCCAGCTCTACCGGGGGGCGAGAAGAGACCCAGTACTTC. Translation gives CASSTGGREETQYF.

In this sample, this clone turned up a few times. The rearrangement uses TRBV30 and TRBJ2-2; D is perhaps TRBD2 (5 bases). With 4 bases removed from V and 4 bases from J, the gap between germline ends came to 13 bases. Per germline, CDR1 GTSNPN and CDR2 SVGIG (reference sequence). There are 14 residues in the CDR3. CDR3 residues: CAWNKERSTGELFF. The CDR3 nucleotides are TGTGCCTGGAATAAGGAGCGGAGCACCGGGGAGCTGTTTTTT.

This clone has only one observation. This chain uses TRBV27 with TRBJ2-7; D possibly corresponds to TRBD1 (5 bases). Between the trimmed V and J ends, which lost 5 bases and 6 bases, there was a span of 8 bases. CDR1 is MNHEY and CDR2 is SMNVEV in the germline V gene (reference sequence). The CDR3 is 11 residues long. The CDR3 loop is CASSPGLEQYF. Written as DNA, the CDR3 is TGTGCCAGCAGTCCAGGGCTCGAGCAGTACTTC.

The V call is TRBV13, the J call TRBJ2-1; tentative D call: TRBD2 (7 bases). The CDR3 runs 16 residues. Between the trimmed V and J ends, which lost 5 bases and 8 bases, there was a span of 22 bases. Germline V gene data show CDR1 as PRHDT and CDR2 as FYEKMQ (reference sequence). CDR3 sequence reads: CASSPPGGPSRDEQFF. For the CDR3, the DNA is TGTGCCAGCAGCCCCCCCGGGGGGCCAAGTAGGGATGAGCAGTTCTTC.

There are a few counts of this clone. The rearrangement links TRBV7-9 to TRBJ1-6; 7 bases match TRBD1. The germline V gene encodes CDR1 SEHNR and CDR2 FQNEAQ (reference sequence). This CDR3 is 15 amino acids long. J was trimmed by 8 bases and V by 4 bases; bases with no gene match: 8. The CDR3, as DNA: TGTGCCAGCAGCTCGAGACAGGGCGCCTATTCACCCCTCCACTTT. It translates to CASSSRQGAYSPLHF.

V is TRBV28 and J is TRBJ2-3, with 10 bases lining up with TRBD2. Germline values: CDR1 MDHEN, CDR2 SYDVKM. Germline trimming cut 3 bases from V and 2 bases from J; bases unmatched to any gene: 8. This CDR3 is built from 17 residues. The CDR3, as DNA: TGTGCCAGCAGTTTCTCCCGTAGCGGGGGGCACACAGATACGCAGTATTTT. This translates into CASSFSRSGGHTDTQYF.

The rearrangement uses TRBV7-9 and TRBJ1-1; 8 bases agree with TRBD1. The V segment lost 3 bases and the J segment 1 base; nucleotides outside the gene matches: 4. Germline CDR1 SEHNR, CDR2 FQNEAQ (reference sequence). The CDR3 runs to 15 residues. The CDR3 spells CASSFIGQGNTEAFF. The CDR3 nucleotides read TGTGCCAGCAGCTTCATTGGACAGGGGAACACTGAAGCTTTCTTT.

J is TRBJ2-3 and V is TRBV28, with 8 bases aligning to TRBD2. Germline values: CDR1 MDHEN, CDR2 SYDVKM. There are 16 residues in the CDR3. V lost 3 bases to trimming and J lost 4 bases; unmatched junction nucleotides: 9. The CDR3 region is CASSLDRGGRADTQYF. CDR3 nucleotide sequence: TGTGCCAGCAGTTTGGACCGGGGGGGGCGGGCAGATACGCAGTATTTT.

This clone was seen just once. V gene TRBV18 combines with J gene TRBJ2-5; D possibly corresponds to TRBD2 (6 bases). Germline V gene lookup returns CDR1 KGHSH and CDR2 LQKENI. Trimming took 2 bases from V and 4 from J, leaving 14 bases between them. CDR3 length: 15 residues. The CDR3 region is CASSPEPGTRETQYF. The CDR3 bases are TGTGCCAGCTCACCAGAACCCGGGACTCGAGAGACCCAGTACTTC.

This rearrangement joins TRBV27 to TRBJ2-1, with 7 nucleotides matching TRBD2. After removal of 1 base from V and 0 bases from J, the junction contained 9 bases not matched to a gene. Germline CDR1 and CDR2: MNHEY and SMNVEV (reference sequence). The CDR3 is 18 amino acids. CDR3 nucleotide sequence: TGTGCCAGCAGTTTATACGACCTGGGGGGGTTCTCCTACAATGAGCAGTTCTTC. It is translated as CASSLYDLGGFSYNEQFF.

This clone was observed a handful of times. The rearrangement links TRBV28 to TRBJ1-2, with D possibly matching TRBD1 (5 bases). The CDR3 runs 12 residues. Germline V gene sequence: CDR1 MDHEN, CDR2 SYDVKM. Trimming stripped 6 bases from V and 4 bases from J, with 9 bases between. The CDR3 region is CASSSQVYGYTF. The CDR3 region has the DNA TGTGCCAGCAGCTCACAGGTCTATGGCTACACCTTC.

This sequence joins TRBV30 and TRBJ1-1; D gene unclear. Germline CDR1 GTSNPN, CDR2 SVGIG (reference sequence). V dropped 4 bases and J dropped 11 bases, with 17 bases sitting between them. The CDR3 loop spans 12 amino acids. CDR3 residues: CAWKWEGGGAFF. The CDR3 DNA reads TGTGCCTGGAAGTGGGAGGGCGGAGGGGCTTTCTTT.